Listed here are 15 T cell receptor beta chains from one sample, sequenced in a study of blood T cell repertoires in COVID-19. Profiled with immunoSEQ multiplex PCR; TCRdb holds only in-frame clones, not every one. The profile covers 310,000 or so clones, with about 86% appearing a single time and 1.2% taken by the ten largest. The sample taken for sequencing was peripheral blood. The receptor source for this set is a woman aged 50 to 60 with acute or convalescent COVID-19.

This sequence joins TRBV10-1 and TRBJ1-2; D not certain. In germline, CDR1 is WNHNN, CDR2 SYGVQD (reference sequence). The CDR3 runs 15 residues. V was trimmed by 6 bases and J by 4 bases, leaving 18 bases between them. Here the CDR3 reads CASSPNGLAAYGYTF. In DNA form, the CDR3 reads TGCGCCAGCAGCCCCAACGGACTGGCTGCCTATGGCTACACCTTC.

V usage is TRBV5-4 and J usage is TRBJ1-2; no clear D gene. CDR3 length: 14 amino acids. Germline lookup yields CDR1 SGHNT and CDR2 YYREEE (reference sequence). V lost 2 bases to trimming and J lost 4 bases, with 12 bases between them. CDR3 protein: CASSLNGLPYGYTF. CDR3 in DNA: TGTGCCAGCAGCTTAAATGGGCTGCCCTATGGCTACACCTTC.

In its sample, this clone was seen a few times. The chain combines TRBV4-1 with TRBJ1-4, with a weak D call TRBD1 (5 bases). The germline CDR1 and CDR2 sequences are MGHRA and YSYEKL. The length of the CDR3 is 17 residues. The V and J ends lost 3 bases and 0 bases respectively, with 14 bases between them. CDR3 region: CASSHPDKVTTNEKLFF. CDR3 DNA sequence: TGCGCCAGCAGCCACCCGGACAAAGTCACAACTAATGAAAAACTGTTTTTT.

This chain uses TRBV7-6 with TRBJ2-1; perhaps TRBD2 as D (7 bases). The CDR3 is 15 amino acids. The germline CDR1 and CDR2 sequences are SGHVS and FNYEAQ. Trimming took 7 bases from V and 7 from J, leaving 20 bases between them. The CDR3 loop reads CASTYRAGGLNEQFF. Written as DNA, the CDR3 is TGTGCCAGCACCTACCGGGCCGGGGGGCTAAATGAGCAGTTCTTC.

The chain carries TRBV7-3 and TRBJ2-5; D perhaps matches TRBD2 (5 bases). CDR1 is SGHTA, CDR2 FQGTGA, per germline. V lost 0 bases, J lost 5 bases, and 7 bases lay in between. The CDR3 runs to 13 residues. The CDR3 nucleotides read TGTGCCAGCAGCTTAACGAGGGAGGAGACCCAGTACTTC. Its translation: CASSLTREETQYF.

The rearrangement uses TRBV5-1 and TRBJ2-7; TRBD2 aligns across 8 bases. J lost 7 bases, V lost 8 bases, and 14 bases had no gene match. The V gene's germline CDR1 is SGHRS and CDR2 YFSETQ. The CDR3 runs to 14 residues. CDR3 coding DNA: TGCGCCAGTAGAGGGGCGGGAGGAACGGGAGAGCAGTACTTC. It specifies CASRGAGGTGEQYF.

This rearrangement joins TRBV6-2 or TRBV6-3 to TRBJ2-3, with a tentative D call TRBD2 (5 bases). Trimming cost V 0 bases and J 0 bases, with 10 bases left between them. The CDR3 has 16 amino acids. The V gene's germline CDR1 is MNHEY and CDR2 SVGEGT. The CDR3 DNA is TGTGCCAGCAGTTACTCCCTAGCAGCTAGCACAGATACGCAGTATTTT. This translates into CASSYSLAASTDTQYF.

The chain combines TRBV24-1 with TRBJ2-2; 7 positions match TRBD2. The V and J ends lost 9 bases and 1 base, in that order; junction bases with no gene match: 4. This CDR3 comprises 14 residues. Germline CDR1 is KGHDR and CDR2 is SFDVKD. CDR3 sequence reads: CATGTSENTGELFF. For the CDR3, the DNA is TGTGCCACCGGTACTAGCGAGAACACCGGGGAGCTGTTTTTT.

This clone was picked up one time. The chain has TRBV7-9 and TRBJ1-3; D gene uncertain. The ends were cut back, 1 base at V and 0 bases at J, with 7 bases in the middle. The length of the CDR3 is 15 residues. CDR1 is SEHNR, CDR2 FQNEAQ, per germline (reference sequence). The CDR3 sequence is CASSLGTSSGNTIYF. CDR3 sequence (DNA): TGTGCCAGCAGCTTAGGTACGAGCTCTGGAAACACCATATATTTT.

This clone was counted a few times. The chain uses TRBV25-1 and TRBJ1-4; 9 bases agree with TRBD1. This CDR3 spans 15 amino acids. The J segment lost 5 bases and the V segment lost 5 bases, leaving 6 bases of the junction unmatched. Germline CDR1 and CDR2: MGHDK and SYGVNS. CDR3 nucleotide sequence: TGTGCCAGCAGTATAATAGGGACAGGGAATGAAAAACTGTTTTTT. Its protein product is CASSIIGTGNEKLFF.

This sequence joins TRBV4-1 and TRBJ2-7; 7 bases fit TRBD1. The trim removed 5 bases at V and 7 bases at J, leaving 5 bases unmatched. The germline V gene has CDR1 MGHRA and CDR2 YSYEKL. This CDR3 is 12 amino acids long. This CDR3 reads CASSEQGSEQYF. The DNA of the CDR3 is TGCGCCAGCAGCGAACAGGGGAGTGAGCAGTACTTC.

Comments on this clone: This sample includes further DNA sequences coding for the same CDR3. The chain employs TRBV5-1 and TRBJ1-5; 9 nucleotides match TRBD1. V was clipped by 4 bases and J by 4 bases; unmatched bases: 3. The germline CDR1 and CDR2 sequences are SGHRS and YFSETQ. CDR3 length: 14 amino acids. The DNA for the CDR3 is TGCGCCAGCAGCCTCGGGACAGGGAATCAGCCCCAGCATTTT. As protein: CASSLGTGNQPQHF.

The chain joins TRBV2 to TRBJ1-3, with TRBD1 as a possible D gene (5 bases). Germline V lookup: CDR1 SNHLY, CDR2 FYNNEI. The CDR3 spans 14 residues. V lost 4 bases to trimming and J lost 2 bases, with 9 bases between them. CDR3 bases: TGTGCCAGCAGTGTAGGGGTGGCTGGAAACACCATATATTTT. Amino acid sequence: CASSVGVAGNTIYF.

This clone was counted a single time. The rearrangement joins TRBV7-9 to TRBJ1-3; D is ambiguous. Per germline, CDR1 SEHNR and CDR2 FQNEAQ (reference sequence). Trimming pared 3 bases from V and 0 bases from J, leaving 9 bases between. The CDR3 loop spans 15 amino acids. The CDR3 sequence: CASSLDGSSGNTIYF. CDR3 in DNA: TGTGCCAGCAGCTTGGACGGGAGCTCTGGAAACACCATATATTTT.

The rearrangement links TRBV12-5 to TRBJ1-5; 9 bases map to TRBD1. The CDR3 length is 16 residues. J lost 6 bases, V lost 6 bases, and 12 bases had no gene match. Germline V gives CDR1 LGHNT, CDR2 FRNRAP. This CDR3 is CASGQSLGQGRQPQHF. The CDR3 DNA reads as TGTGCTAGTGGCCAGAGTCTTGGACAGGGGCGTCAGCCCCAGCATTTT.